The text below deals with one T cell receptor beta chain. V lost 2 bases and J lost 9; bases outside the gene matches: 9. The CDR3 has 15 residues. Germline values: CDR1 SGHTA, CDR2 FQGTGA. This sample stems from a study of control samples from healthy donors and cancer patients. Profiling relied on immunoSEQ multiplex PCR, and the TCRdb table lists in-frame clones only, not all of them. This table holds about 75,000 clones, roughly 94% found once. The sequenced material came from blood. The sequence was collected from a middle-aged woman in good health. V usage is TRBV7-3 and J usage is TRBJ2-1; 8 bases line up with TRBD2. Here the CDR3 DNA reads TGTGCCAGCAGCTTAGGCGCTAGCGGGTCTCGTGAGCAGTTCTTC. Encoded protein: CASSLGASGSREQFF.